This T cell receptor (beta chain) appears in the sequencing data of a study of cytomegalovirus exposure and HLA in healthy donors. Amplification used 60 Vbeta primers and 13 Jbeta primers. Some clones are missing from TCRdb's copy, which holds only in-frame ones; the method was immunoSEQ multiplex PCR. The table includes fewer than 150,000 clones, roughly two thirds detected once. Germline CDR1 and CDR2: SGHAT and FQNNGV. V lost 3 bases, J lost 3 bases, and 8 bases stayed unmatched. CDR3 length: 15 amino acids. This chain links TRBV11-2 with TRBJ2-7; 7 bases agree with TRBD2. This TCR was recovered from a human donor in good health. The sequencing input was PBMCs. DNA of the CDR3: TGTGCCAGCAGCTTGGGGGGGTATACTGACTACGAGCAGTACTTC. Translation gives CASSLGGYTDYEQYF.